The clone carrying this TCR beta chain was observed a handful of times. Its antigen is not identified. Arm-PCR of CDR3 regions and iRepertoire HTBI primers were used to build TCR beta libraries. One entry per CDR3 protein, called by TCRdb with MiXCR from the multiplex PCR reads. The sample comprises 400,000 or so distinct CDR3 sequences, 20% to 30% of which are singletons, and about a quarter rests with the top ten. This CDR3 has 15 amino acids. The germline CDR1 and CDR2 sequences are MNHEY and SVGEGT. The V end was cut by 2 bases, the J end by 7 bases, with 14 bases between. As for time point: persistent/refractory GD, antithyroid drugs over 5 years with positive TRAb. PBMCs provided the RNA from which the TCR library was made. From each patient, around 8.9 milliliters of peripheral blood was drawn and collected into an EDTA anticoagulant tube. This specimen belongs to a study of regulatory T cells in long-lasting Graves disease. About the study: Treatment with antithyroid drugs for over 5 years, together with positive TSH receptor antibodies, meant persistent Graves' disease. Broader study findings: Peripheral blood was the sole material, not thyroid tissue.

Specimen: peripheral blood mononuclear cells (PBMCs), collected when the disease was refractory, from a patient treated with antithyroid drugs. The chain employs TRBV6-2 or TRBV6-3 and TRBJ2-2; tentative D call: TRBD2 (6 bases). The receptor was derived from a female donor with Graves disease. The CDR3 reads CASSYTEEGDGELFF. The CDR3, as DNA: TGTGCCAGCAGTTACACCGAGGAGGGTGACGGGGAGCTGTTTTTT.